The 26 T cell receptor beta chains below all came from one sample that was sequenced in a study of blood T cell repertoires in COVID-19. Generated by immunoSEQ multiplex PCR, the TCRdb table keeps only in-frame clones and is missing some. The data hold roughly 100,000 clones, with more than 80% observed a single time. The sample consisted of peripheral blood. These receptors all stem from a human donor in a cohort sampled during active COVID-19.

The chain couples TRBV7-9 to TRBJ2-5; 8 bases are a match to TRBD1. J gave up 5 bases and V 1 base, and 6 bases lay outside the gene matches. CDR1 is SEHNR, CDR2 FQNEAQ, per germline (reference sequence). The CDR3 is 15 amino acids. CDR3: CASSLVDRVLETQYF. CDR3 sequence (DNA): TGTGCCAGCAGCTTAGTGGACAGGGTCTTGGAGACCCAGTACTTC.

This clone has only a few counts. The rearrangement joins TRBV7-9 to TRBJ1-1; TRBD1 matches 9 bases. CDR1 is SEHNR, CDR2 FQNEAQ, per germline (reference sequence). CDR3 length: 14 amino acids. V lost 5 bases and J lost 11; bases outside the gene matches: 12. The CDR3 coding sequence is TGTGCCAGCAGCCTTCCGGGACAGGGAGCATTGGCTTTCTTT. Amino acids: CASSLPGQGALAFF.

This chain links TRBV27 with TRBJ1-2; D remains ambiguous. The V end lost 0 bases, the J end lost 1 base, and 12 bases lay between the germline ends. Germline V lookup: CDR1 MNHEY, CDR2 SMNVEV (reference sequence). CDR3 length equals 16 residues. The CDR3 is CASSLSAGLVNYGYTF. The CDR3 DNA sequence: TGTGCCAGCAGTTTATCGGCGGGGTTGGTTAACTATGGCTACACCTTC.

This clone occurred once. The chain joins TRBV19 to TRBJ1-2, with 9 bases fitting TRBD1. Germline CDR1 reads LNHDA; CDR2 reads SQIVND (reference sequence). V lost 6 bases and J lost 6; bases outside the gene matches: 11. This CDR3 region has 15 residues. CDR3 bases: TGTGCCAGTAGGGGGTCTGACAGGGGGTTTGATGGCTACACCTTC. Its protein product is CASRGSDRGFDGYTF.

The chain has TRBV9 and TRBJ2-7; the match to TRBD1 covers 8 bases. Unmatched junction bases numbered 14, after V lost 4 bases and J lost 5 bases. Germline CDR1 is SGDLS and CDR2 is YYNGEE. CDR3 size: 16 residues. The chain's CDR3 is CASSPLPRTGYHEQYF. For the CDR3, the DNA is TGTGCCAGCAGCCCCCTTCCCCGGACAGGGTATCACGAGCAGTACTTC. Variable domain in full (rest from reference TRBV9 and TRBJ2-7): DSGVTQTPKHLITATGQRVTLRCSPRSGDLSVYWYQQSLDQGLQFLIQYYNGEERAKGNILERFSAQQFPDLHSELNLSSLELGDSALYFCASSPLPRTGYHEQYFGPGTRLTVT.

Written as DNA, the CDR3 is TGTGCCAGCAGTCCAGGAAGAGAGACCCAGTACTTC. Translating gives CASSPGRETQYF. The chain joins TRBV6-6 to TRBJ2-5, with no clear D. The CDR3 covers 12 residues. The germline gives CDR1 MNHNY, CDR2 SVGAGI (reference sequence). With 5 bases removed from V and 4 bases from J, the gap between germline ends came to 8 bases.

The chain couples TRBV4-3 to TRBJ2-7, with TRBD2 matching 11 bases. Trimming cost V 1 base and J 0 bases; bases outside gene matches: 2. This CDR3 comprises 16 residues. Germline CDR1 LGHNA, CDR2 YSLEER. The CDR3 sequence is CASSQGLAGSSYEQYF. CDR3 sequence (DNA): TGCGCCAGCAGCCAAGGACTAGCGGGGAGCTCCTACGAGCAGTACTTC.

This chain links TRBV11-3 with TRBJ1-1; possible D gene TRBD1, 6 bases. Germline assignment: CDR1 SGHNT and CDR2 YENEEA. The ends were cut back, 3 bases at V and 0 bases at J, with 8 bases in the middle. The CDR3 consists of 14 residues. The DNA for the CDR3 is TGTGCCAGCAGCTTGAGGGGGATGAACACTGAAGCTTTCTTT. Translating it yields CASSLRGMNTEAFF. Full variable domain (outside the CDR3, taken from reference TRBV11-3 and TRBJ1-1): EAGVVQSPRYKIIEKKQPVAFWCNPISGHNTLYWYLQNLGQGPELLIRYENEEAVDDSQLPKDRFSAERLKGVDSTLKIQPAELGDSAVYLCASSLRGMNTEAFFGQGTRLTVV.

This chain uses TRBV5-6 with TRBJ2-2, with D possibly matching TRBD2 (5 bases). V lost 0 bases and J 6 bases, leaving 9 bases between the germline ends. From germline, CDR1 is SGHDT and CDR2 YYEEEE. This CDR3 is 14 amino acids long. The chain's CDR3 is CASSLVAGAGELFF. The DNA of the CDR3 is TGTGCCAGCAGCTTGGTGGCGGGCGCCGGGGAGCTGTTTTTT.

V is TRBV2 and J is TRBJ2-4, with TRBD1 as a possible D gene (5 bases). Germline loops: CDR1 SNHLY, CDR2 FYNNEI. Trimming removed 7 bases at V and 0 bases at J, with 10 bases between. The CDR3 extends over 14 amino acids. In DNA, the CDR3 is TGTGCCAGCATCCTACAGGTAGCCAAAAACATTCAGTACTTC. It encodes CASILQVAKNIQYF.

The chain recombines TRBV27 with TRBJ1-1; D is uncertain. The length of the CDR3 is 15 residues. Germline CDR1 is MNHEY and CDR2 is SMNVEV (reference sequence). Trimming cost V 4 bases and J 0 bases, with 12 bases left between them. CDR3 coding DNA: TGTGCCAGCAGTTCCAGCGGTACGGTGAACACTGAAGCTTTCTTT. Translation gives CASSSSGTVNTEAFF.

The chain uses TRBV18 and TRBJ2-5; D may be TRBD2 (6 bases). CDR1 KGHSH and CDR2 LQKENI come from the germline V gene. The CDR3 is made up of 13 amino acids. Between the trimmed V and J ends, which lost 4 bases and 5 bases, there was a span of 11 bases. Here the CDR3 DNA reads TGTGCCAGCTCACGCGGGACGGGGGAGACCCAGTACTTC. Protein: CASSRGTGETQYF.

The V gene is TRBV7-6, the J gene TRBJ2-5; the match to TRBD2 covers 15 bases. In germline, CDR1 is SGHVS, CDR2 FNYEAQ. The CDR3 extends over 16 amino acids. Trimming took 2 bases from V and 5 from J; bases not matched to a gene: 3. In DNA, the CDR3 is TGTGCCAGCAGCTTATCCGGACTAGCGGGGGGGGAGACCCAGTACTTC. This codes for CASSLSGLAGGETQYF.

This sequence joins TRBV7-9 and TRBJ2-1, with 7 bases fitting TRBD1. CDR3 size: 15 residues. V trimming: 7 bases; J trimming: 1 base; junction bases outside the gene matches: 7. Germline V gene lookup returns CDR1 SEHNR and CDR2 FQNEAQ (reference sequence). The CDR3 DNA reads TGTGCCAGCATCGTAGGGGGCGGTTCCTACAATGAGCAGTTCTTC. The encoded protein is CASIVGGGSYNEQFF.

V and J are TRBV4-1 and TRBJ2-7, with TRBD1 identical over 10 bases. The V gene end was trimmed by 0 bases and the J gene end by 4 bases; junction bases not matched to a gene: 12. Germline V gene data show CDR1 as MGHRA and CDR2 as YSYEKL. The length of the CDR3 is 18 residues. CDR3 loop: CASSQEGLPGQGWYEQYF. In DNA form, the CDR3 reads TGCGCCAGCAGCCAAGAAGGCCTTCCGGGACAGGGGTGGTACGAGCAGTACTTC.

This rearrangement joins TRBV6-4 to TRBJ1-2, with 11 bases aligning to TRBD1. Unmatched junction bases numbered 4, after V lost 2 bases and J lost 8 bases. From germline, CDR1 is MRHNA and CDR2 SNTAGT. This CDR3 spans 14 amino acids. CDR3 in DNA: TGTGCCAGCAGTGACCGTCGGACAGGGGGCGGCTACACCTTC. Protein: CASSDRRTGGGYTF.

CDR3 amino acids: CASSQDPRMGSNQPQHF. CDR3 DNA: TGTGCCAGCAGCCAAGACCCTAGGATGGGTTCAAATCAGCCCCAGCATTTT. V gene TRBV3-1 (or the pseudogene TRBV3-2) combines with J gene TRBJ1-5; D is uncertain. Germline-derived CDR1 and CDR2 are LGHDT and YNNKEL (reference sequence). Trimming removed 0 bases at V and 4 bases at J, with 16 bases between. This CDR3 is 17 amino acids long.

This rearrangement joins TRBV7-3 to TRBJ2-1; D perhaps matches TRBD2 (6 bases). V was clipped by 5 bases and J by 0 bases, with 8 bases between them. This CDR3 has 14 residues. Germline V gene data show CDR1 as SGHTA and CDR2 as FQGTGA. Written as DNA, the CDR3 is TGTGCCAGCAGCGCTAGCGTCTCCTACAATGAGCAGTTCTTC. Its protein product is CASSASVSYNEQFF.

This chain links TRBV2 with TRBJ1-3, with 7 bases fitting TRBD1. The V gene's germline CDR1 is SNHLY and CDR2 FYNNEI. The length of the CDR3 is 14 residues. Trimming took 2 bases from V and 8 from J; bases not matched to a gene: 6. The CDR3 loop is CASSEYRTGDTIYF. The DNA of the CDR3 is TGTGCCAGCAGTGAATATAGGACAGGAGACACCATATATTTT.

V and J are TRBV28 and TRBJ1-2, with D perhaps TRBD1 (6 bases). V lost 4 bases and J 14 bases, leaving 14 bases between the germline ends. Per the germline V gene, CDR1 is MDHEN and CDR2 is SYDVKM. This CDR3 is built from 11 residues. CDR3 in DNA: TGTGCCAGCAGTTCGACACGGACAGAAACCTTC. It codes for CASSSTRTETF.

The genes are TRBV29-1 and TRBJ2-1, with TRBD2 as a possible D gene (6 bases). The germline V gene has CDR1 SQVTM and CDR2 ANQGSEA. Trimming pared 3 bases from V and 8 bases from J, leaving 8 bases between. The CDR3 has 11 amino acids. The CDR3: CSVEPGDEQFF. Here the CDR3 DNA reads TGCAGCGTTGAGCCGGGGGATGAGCAGTTCTTC.

V usage is TRBV5-6 and J usage is TRBJ2-5; 8 bases match TRBD1. This CDR3 has 12 amino acids. CDR1 SGHDT and CDR2 YYEEEE come from the germline V gene. J lost 7 bases, V lost 5 bases, and 4 bases had no gene match. The CDR3 loop reads CASSGTGGTQYF. CDR3 DNA: TGTGCCAGCAGTGGGACAGGAGGGACCCAGTACTTC.

The chain joins TRBV5-1 to TRBJ1-2; 7 positions match TRBD1. Germline V gene sequence: CDR1 SGHRS, CDR2 YFSETQ. CDR3 length: 13 residues. J lost 13 bases, V lost 0 bases, and 9 bases had no gene match. The CDR3 loop reads CASSLVQGSSATF. CDR3 DNA: TGCGCCAGCAGCTTGGTACAGGGGAGTTCGGCCACCTTC.

The chain uses TRBV7-8 and TRBJ2-7; 7 bases line up with TRBD1. V lost 1 base and J lost 4; bases outside the gene matches: 7. Germline V CDR1 and CDR2: SGHVS, FQNEAQ. The CDR3 is 15 amino acids. The CDR3 loop reads CASSLGQGAGYEQYF. CDR3 nucleotide sequence: TGTGCCAGCAGCTTAGGACAGGGAGCAGGGTACGAGCAGTACTTC.

This sequence joins TRBV18 and TRBJ1-2; 7 bases fit TRBD1. The CDR3 is 18 residues long. CDR1 and CDR2 (germline): KGHSH, LQKENI. Trimming took 5 bases from V and 7 from J; bases not matched to a gene: 22. In nucleotides, the CDR3 is TGTGCCAGCTCATCTCTAGGGCAGGGGGAAGCCGGTCGGCTTGGCTACACCTTC. It encodes CASSSLGQGEAGRLGYTF.

The rearrangement joins TRBV7-3 to TRBJ2-1; 9 bases are a match to TRBD2. The CDR3 totals 15 residues. V lost 4 bases, J lost 3 bases, and 4 bases stayed unmatched. Germline-derived CDR1 and CDR2 are SGHTA and FQGTGA. CDR3 in amino acids: CASSYGLAFYNEQFF. The CDR3 coding sequence is TGTGCCAGCAGCTACGGACTAGCGTTCTACAATGAGCAGTTCTTC.